Listed below are T cell receptor beta chains from one sample, sequenced in a study of shared clonotypes between healthy human individuals. The table came from immunoSEQ multiplex PCR; TCRdb's copy has only in-frame clones and leaves some out. In the table there are 2.3 million or so clones, more than 80% of which are singletons. Input material: naive CD4+ T cells from PBMCs. These receptors were obtained from a man aged 18 to 35 in good health. Some clones in this sample may be carry-over from other donors' samples. Both conserved end residues are part of each CDR3. D genes are given only for firm matches. Clone sizes are given selectively: once, few, many, or a class where the clone is expanded.

d_call | clone_size | j_call | v_call | cdr3_nt | cdr3_aa
. | . | TRBJ2-1 | TRBV28 | TGTGCCAGCAGGATCGGGGGATCGTTGTTCAATGAGCAGTTCTTC | CASRIGGSLFNEQFF
. | . | TRBJ2-5 | TRBV5-1 | TGCGCCAGCAGCTTCCCGATGTCGGAGACCCAGTACTTC | CASSFPMSETQYF
. | . | TRBJ2-2 | TRBV11-2 | TGTGCCAGCAGCTTAGATCGACGATCGACCGGGGAGCTGTTTTTT | CASSLDRRSTGELFF
. | . | TRBJ2-5 | TRBV28 | TGTGCCAGCAGTTCAGAGACCCAGTACTTC | CASSSETQYF
. | . | TRBJ1-3 | TRBV7-2 | TGTGCCAGCAGCCTAAGGCAGGGTGGAGGGCCTGGAAACACCATATATTTT | CASSLRQGGGPGNTIYF
. | . | TRBJ2-7 | TRBV7-2 | TGTGCCAGCAGCTTAGCACGGAATTCCTACGAGCAGTACTTC | CASSLARNSYEQYF
. | few | TRBJ1-5 | TRBV30 | TGTGCCTGGGGATTCACAGGGTTTGGTCAGCCCCAGCATTTT | CAWGFTGFGQPQHF
TRBD1 | . | TRBJ1-2 | TRBV6-1 | TGTGCCAGCGAGAACAGGGGGCAGAACTATGGCTACACCTTC | CASENRGQNYGYTF
. | . | TRBJ2-6 | TRBV6-1 | TGTGCCAGCAGTGAATTTGAAGGGGGAATGGGGGGGGCCTCTGGGGCCAACGTCCTGACTTTC | CASSEFEGGMGGASGANVLTF
TRBD1 | . | TRBJ2-4 | TRBV19 | TGTGCCAGTAGTTGGAGGGGACAGGGGAACATTCAGTACTTC | CASSWRGQGNIQYF
. | few | TRBJ1-1 | TRBV19 | TGTGCCAGTAGTTATACATGGGGAGACACTGAAGCTTTCTTT | CASSYTWGDTEAFF
. | . | TRBJ1-2 | TRBV10-3 | TGTGCCATCAGAGACCTACGGGGGGCTGGGAGCGGCTACACCTTC | CAIRDLRGAGSGYTF
. | once | TRBJ2-7 | TRBV7-6 | TGTGCCAGCAGCTTAGGTTTGGGGTCTTACGAGCAGTACTTC | CASSLGLGSYEQYF
. | . | TRBJ1-2 | TRBV18 | TGTGCCAGCTCACCACTGCCGCAGAACTATGGCTACACCTTC | CASSPLPQNYGYTF
. | . | TRBJ2-7 | TRBV28 | TGTGCCAGCAATATTGGGGGGTCATCCTTCGAGCAGTACTTC | CASNIGGSSFEQYF
TRBD2 | . | TRBJ2-7 | TRBV28 | TGTGCCAGCAGCCGGCTACGGGAGGGCCCCGAGCAGTACTTC | CASSRLREGPEQYF
TRBD2 | . | TRBJ2-1 | TRBV10-3 | TGTGCCATCAGTGACCTCGCTAGCGGGAGTTCTGGGGCTCCCAGCTCCTACAATGAGCAGTTCTTC | CAISDLASGSSGAPSSYNEQFF
TRBD2 | . | TRBJ2-5 | TRBV5-1 | TGCGCCAGCAGCTTGGGCCCAAGAGCGGGGGACCAAGAGACCCAGTACTTC | CASSLGPRAGDQETQYF
. | . | TRBJ2-3 | TRBV18 | TGTGCCAGCTCACCACCCGACAGCTCTAGCACAGATACGCAGTATTTT | CASSPPDSSSTDTQYF
. | . | TRBJ1-5 | TRBV30 | TGTGCCTGGAGTCCGGGACACCTTTTGGGCAATCAGCCCCAGCATTTT | CAWSPGHLLGNQPQHF
TRBD2 | . | TRBJ2-1 | TRBV5-1 | TGCGCCAGCAGCGGGGCCTCCGGGACTAGCGGCAATGAGCAGTTCTTC | CASSGASGTSGNEQFF
. | . | TRBJ2-7 | TRBV6-5 | TGTGCCAGCAGTTCAGGCGGCAAGGGGGGCGAGCAGTACTTC | CASSSGGKGGEQYF
TRBD1 | . | TRBJ1-1 | TRBV7-9 | TGTGCCAGCAGCCAACAGGGGCCCCCCGACACTGAAGCTTTCTTT | CASSQQGPPDTEAFF
TRBD1 | . | TRBJ2-7 | TRBV6-5 | TGTGCCAGCAGTCGACAGGGGGTTTACGAGCAGTACTTC | CASSRQGVYEQYF
TRBD2 | . | TRBJ2-3 | TRBV7-9 | TGTGCCAGCAGCTTAGGCCCAGCGGGGTACACAGATACGCAGTATTTT | CASSLGPAGYTDTQYF
. | . | TRBJ2-1 | TRBV11-2 | TGTGCCAGCAGCTCCTCTCTGGGGAGGGATGGGGGCGATGAGCAGTTCTTC | CASSSSLGRDGGDEQFF
. | . | TRBJ2-7 | TRBV7-8 | TGTGCCAGCAGCTTAGGGGCAGCTCTTAAGTTC | CASSLGAALKF
. | . | TRBJ1-2 | TRBV28 | TGTGCCAGCAGCCAAGGAGGGGCACGGGGGGACTATGGCTACACCTTC | CASSQGGARGDYGYTF
. | once | TRBJ1-5 | TRBV28 | TGTGCCAGCCCCCCGGCAGGGCGGGGTATAAGCAATCAGCCCCAGCATTTT | CASPPAGRGISNQPQHF
. | . | TRBJ2-7 | TRBV7-9 | TGTGCCAGCATCGGGGACGAGCAGTACTTC | CASIGDEQYF
TRBD1 | . | TRBJ2-7 | TRBV7-2 | TGTGCCAGCAGCTCCCCCGGACAGGGTAACTACGAGCAGTACTTC | CASSSPGQGNYEQYF
. | . | TRBJ1-5 | TRBV1 | TGCACCAGCAGCCAAAACGAACGACCGGGAGCGGATATTTGTAGCAATCAGCCCCAGCATTTT | CTSSQNERPGADICSNQPQHF
. | . | TRBJ2-3 | TRBV11-2 | TGTGCCAGCCGGGCCCTGGGAACAGATACGCAGTATTTT | CASRALGTDTQYF
TRBD2 | . | TRBJ2-3 | TRBV18 | TGTGCCAGCTCACCAATGGGACTAGCGGGTGTCGGGGTAGATACGCAGTATTTT | CASSPMGLAGVGVDTQYF
. | . | TRBJ2-7 | TRBV5-4 | TGTGCCAGCAGCCCCACGGGAGTATCCTACGAGCAGTACTTC | CASSPTGVSYEQYF
. | . | TRBJ2-7 | TRBV7-8 | TGTGCCAGCAGACAGGAGTACGAGCAGTACTTC | CASRQEYEQYF
TRBD2 | . | TRBJ2-7 | TRBV19 | TGTGCCAGTAGGGGGAATTCCGGGACTAGCCTCTACGAGCAGTACTTC | CASRGNSGTSLYEQYF
TRBD2 | . | TRBJ2-1 | TRBV5-1 | TGCGCCAGCAGCCCCATCCTAGCGGAGCTTTACAATGAGCAGTTCTTC | CASSPILAELYNEQFF
TRBD2 | . | TRBJ2-1 | TRBV2 | TGTGCCAGCAGTATCGGGACTAGGGCCCATGAGCAGTTCTTC | CASSIGTRAHEQFF
TRBD1 | once | TRBJ1-2 | TRBV6-1 | TGTGCCAGCAGTCCCACAGGGGGCCACTATGGCTACACCTTC | CASSPTGGHYGYTF
. | . | TRBJ2-3 | TRBV7-5 | TGTGTCAGAAGCTTACACCAGCGGCTACCAGATACGCAGTATTTT | CVRSLHQRLPDTQYF
. | . | TRBJ2-7 | TRBV5-1 | TGCGCCAGCAGCTCTACAGGGAGCTCCTACGAGCAGTACTTC | CASSSTGSSYEQYF
. | . | TRBJ1-1 | TRBV28 | TGTGCCAGCATATGGGTGGGAGGGAGCACTGAAGCTTTCTTT | CASIWVGGSTEAFF
. | . | TRBJ2-1 | TRBV5-4 | TGTGCCAGCAGCTGGAGGGGGAACTCCTACAATGAGCAGTTCTTC | CASSWRGNSYNEQFF
. | once | TRBJ1-1 | TRBV5-1 | TGCGCCAGCAGCTTGGAGTTTTCTGTGAGAAGGACTGAAGCTTTCTTT | CASSLEFSVRRTEAFF
. | . | TRBJ1-2 | TRBV6-5 | TGTGCCAGCAGTCCCCACCGCTTCGGGGGCTACACCTTC | CASSPHRFGGYTF
TRBD2 | once | TRBJ2-3 | TRBV5-4 | TGTGCCAGCAGCTCCGGACTAGCGGGAGGCACAGATACGCAGTATTTT | CASSSGLAGGTDTQYF
. | once | TRBJ1-1 | TRBV9 | TGTGCCAGCAGCGTGGAGGGGAACACTGAAGCTTTCTTT | CASSVEGNTEAFF
. | . | TRBJ1-1 | TRBV28 | TGTGCCAGCAGTTACATGGGCGAAGCTTTCTTT | CASSYMGEAFF
TRBD2 | . | TRBJ2-7 | TRBV30 | TGTGCCTGGAGTGATGGGGGGAGGGCCGATTCCGAGCAGTACTTC | CAWSDGGRADSEQYF